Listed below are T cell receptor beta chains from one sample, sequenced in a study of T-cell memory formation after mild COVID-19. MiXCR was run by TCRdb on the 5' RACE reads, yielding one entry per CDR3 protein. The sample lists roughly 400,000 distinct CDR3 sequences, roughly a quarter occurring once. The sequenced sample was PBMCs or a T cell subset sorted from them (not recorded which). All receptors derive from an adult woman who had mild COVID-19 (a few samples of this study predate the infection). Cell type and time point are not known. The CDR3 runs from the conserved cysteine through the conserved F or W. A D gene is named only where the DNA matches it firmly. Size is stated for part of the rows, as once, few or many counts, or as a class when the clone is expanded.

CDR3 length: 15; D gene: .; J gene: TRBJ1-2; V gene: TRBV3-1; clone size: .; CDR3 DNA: TGTGCCAGCAGCCAAGATCACGGGGCTGGCTATGGCTACACCTTC; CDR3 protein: CASSQDHGAGYGYTF
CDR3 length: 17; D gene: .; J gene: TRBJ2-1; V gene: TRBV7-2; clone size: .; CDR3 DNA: TGTGCCAGCAGCTTAGCCTGGCGGGCGAGCTCCTACAATGAGCAGTTCTTC; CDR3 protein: CASSLAWRASSYNEQFF
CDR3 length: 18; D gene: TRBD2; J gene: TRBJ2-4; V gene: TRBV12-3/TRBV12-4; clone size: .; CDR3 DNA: TGTGCCAGCAGTCAAAGGGCAGTGGGTGGCGGGGGCAAAAACATTCAGTACTTC; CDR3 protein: CASSQRAVGGGGKNIQYF
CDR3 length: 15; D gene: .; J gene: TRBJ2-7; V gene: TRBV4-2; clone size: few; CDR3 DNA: TGTGCCAGCAGCCAAGATATTACACTAGCAGGCGAGCAGTACTTC; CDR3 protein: CASSQDITLAGEQYF
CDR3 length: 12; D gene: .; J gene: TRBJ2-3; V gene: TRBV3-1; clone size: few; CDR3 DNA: TGTGCCAGCAGCAGAGCAGGAGATACGCAGTATTTT; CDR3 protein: CASSRAGDTQYF
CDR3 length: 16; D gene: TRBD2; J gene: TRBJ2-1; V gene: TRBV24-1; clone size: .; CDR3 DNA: TGTGCCACCAGTGATTCACTCCGACTAGCGGTGACCGAGCAGTTCTTC; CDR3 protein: CATSDSLRLAVTEQFF
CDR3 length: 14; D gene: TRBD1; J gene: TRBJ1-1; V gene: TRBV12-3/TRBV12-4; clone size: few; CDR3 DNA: TGTGCCATCGACAGGGGGTATTTGAACACTGAAGCTTTCTTT; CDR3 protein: CAIDRGYLNTEAFF
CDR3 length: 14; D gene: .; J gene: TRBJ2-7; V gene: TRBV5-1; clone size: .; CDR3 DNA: TGCGCCAGCAGCATGGGGGATTTGGGGGGCGAGCAGTACTTC; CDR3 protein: CASSMGDLGGEQYF
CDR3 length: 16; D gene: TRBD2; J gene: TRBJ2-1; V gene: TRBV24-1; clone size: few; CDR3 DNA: TGTGCCACCAGTGATTTGCTCCGGGGGGGCACGGATGAGCAGTTCTTC; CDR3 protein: CATSDLLRGGTDEQFF
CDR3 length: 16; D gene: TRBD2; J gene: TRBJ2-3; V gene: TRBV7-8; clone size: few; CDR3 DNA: TGTGCCAGCAGCGTCGGGACTAGGCCTAGCACAGATACGCAGTATTTT; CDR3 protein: CASSVGTRPSTDTQYF
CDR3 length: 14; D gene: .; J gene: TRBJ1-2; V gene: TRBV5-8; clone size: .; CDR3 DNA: TGTGCCAGCAGCTCCGGACTCCGCATGAGTGGCTACACCTTC; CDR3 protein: CASSSGLRMSGYTF
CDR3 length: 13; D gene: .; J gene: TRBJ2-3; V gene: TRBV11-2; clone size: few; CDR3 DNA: TGTGCCAGCAGTCACACTAGATTTGATACGCAGTATTTT; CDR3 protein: CASSHTRFDTQYF
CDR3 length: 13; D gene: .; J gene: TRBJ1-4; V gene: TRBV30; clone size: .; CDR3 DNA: TGTGCCTGGTCCCGGGACAACGGAGAAAAACTGTTTTTT; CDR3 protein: CAWSRDNGEKLFF
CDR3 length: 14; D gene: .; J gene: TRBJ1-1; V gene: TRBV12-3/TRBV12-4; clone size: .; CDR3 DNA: TGTGCCAGCAGTTTCACCAGGGTAGGCACTGAAGCTTTCTTT; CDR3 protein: CASSFTRVGTEAFF
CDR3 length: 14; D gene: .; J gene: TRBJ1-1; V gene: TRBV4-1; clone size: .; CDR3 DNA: TGCGCCAGCAGCCAAGGGCAGGAGTACACTGAAGCTTTCTTT; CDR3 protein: CASSQGQEYTEAFF
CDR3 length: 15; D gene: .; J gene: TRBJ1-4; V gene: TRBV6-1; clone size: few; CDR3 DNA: TGTGCCAGCAGTTGGACGGACACAACTAATGAAAAACTGTTTTTT; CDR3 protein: CASSWTDTTNEKLFF
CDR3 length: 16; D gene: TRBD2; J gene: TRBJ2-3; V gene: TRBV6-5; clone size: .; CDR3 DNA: TGTGCCAGCAGTTACAGGCCTAGCGGGGGGAGAGATACGCAGTATTTT; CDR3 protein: CASSYRPSGGRDTQYF
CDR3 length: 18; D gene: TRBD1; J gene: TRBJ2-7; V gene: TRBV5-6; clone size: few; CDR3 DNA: TGTGCCAGCAGCTTGGGGGACAGTACCCTGAGCGGCTCCTACGAGCAGTACTTC; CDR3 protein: CASSLGDSTLSGSYEQYF
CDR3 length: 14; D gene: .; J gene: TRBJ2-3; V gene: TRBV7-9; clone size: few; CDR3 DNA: TGTGCCAGCAGGAAGAGGGAGGCCTCGGATACGCAGTATTTT; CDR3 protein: CASRKREASDTQYF
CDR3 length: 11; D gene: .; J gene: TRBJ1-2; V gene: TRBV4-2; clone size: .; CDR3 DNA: TGTGCCAGCAGCCAAGTAACAGGCTACACCTTC; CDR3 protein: CASSQVTGYTF
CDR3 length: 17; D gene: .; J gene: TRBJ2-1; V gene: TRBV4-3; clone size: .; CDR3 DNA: TGCGCCAGCAGCCAACCCCTTCTAGCGAGCTCCTACAATGAGCAGTTCTTC; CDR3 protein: CASSQPLLASSYNEQFF
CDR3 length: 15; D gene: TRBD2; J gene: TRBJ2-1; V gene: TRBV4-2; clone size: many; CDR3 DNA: TGTGCCAGCAGCCTACTAGCGGGCTCCTACAATGAGCAGTTCTTC; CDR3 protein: CASSLLAGSYNEQFF
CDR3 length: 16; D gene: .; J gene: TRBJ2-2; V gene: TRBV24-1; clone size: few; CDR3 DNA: TGTGCCACCAGTGATTTGTCCGACAGAAACACCGGGGAGCTGTTTTTT; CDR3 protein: CATSDLSDRNTGELFF
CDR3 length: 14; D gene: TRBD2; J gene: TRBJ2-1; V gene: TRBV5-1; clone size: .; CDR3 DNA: TGCGCCAGCAGCTTTAGCGGGAGGGTGAGTGAGCAGTTCTTC; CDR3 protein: CASSFSGRVSEQFF
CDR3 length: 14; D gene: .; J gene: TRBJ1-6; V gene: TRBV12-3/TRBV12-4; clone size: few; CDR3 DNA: TGTGCCAGCAGCTTCGCAGGGGTGCAATCACCCCTCCACTTT; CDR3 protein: CASSFAGVQSPLHF
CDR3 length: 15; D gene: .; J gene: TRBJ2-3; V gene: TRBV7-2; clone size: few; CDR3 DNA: TGTGCCAGCAGCTTAGCTCACAGAGACACAGATACGCAGTATTTT; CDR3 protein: CASSLAHRDTDTQYF
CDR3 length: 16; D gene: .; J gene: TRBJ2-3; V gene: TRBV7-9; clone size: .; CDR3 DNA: TGTGCCAGCAGCTTATACCTGGCGGGTAGCACAGATACGCAGTATTTT; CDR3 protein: CASSLYLAGSTDTQYF
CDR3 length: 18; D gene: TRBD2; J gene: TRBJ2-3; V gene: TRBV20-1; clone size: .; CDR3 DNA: TGCAGTGCTAATCGGGTTTTGAGCGGGGGGCTCTACACAGATACGCAGTATTTT; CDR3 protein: CSANRVLSGGLYTDTQYF
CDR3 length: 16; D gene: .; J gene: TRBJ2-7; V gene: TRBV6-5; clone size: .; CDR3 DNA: TGTGCCAGCAGGGGATCTTCTAGCTTTCCCGCCTACGAGCAGTACTTC; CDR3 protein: CASRGSSSFPAYEQYF
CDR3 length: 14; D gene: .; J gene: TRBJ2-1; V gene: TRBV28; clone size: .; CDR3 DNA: TGTGCCAGCACCCTAAGGTATGGGGCCGCCGGGCAGTTCTTC; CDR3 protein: CASTLRYGAAGQFF
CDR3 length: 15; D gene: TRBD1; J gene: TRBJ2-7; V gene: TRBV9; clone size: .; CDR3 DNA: TGTGCCAGCAGCGCCGGACAGGGGTCGGCCTACGAGCAGTACTTC; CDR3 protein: CASSAGQGSAYEQYF
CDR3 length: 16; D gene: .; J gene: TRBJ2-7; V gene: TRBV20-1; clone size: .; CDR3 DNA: TGCAGTGCTAGAGGACTGGTACCCTCTGGATCCTACGAGCAGTACTTC; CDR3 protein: CSARGLVPSGSYEQYF
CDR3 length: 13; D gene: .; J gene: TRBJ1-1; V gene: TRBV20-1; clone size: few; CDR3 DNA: TGCAGTGCTAGAGGTAGGGGAGGGGCTGAAGCTTTCTTT; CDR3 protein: CSARGRGGAEAFF
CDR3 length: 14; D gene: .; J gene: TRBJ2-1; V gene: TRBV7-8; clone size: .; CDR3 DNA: TGTGCCAGCAGCTCCCTGACTAGTGCCAATGAGCAGTTCTTC; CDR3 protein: CASSSLTSANEQFF
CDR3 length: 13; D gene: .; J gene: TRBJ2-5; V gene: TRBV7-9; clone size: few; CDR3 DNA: TGTGCCAGCAGCTTAGAGGGCCAAGAGACCCAGTACTTC; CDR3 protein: CASSLEGQETQYF
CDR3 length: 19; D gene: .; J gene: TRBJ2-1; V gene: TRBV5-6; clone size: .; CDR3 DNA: TGTGCCAGCAGCTTGGGCCGGTCTTTTCAATGGGGGGTCTACAATGAGCAGTTCTTC; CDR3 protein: CASSLGRSFQWGVYNEQFF
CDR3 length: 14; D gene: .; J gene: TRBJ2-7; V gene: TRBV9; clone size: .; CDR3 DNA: TGTGCCAGCAGCGTGGTCGCGTCCACCTACGAGCAGTACTTC; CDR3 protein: CASSVVASTYEQYF
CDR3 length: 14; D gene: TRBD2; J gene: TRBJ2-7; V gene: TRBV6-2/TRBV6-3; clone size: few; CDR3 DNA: TGTGCCAGCAGTAAGCGGGGTTGGATATCCGAGCAGTACTTC; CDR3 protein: CASSKRGWISEQYF